Shown below are 12 T cell receptor beta chains from a single sample sequenced in a study of control samples from healthy donors and cancer patients. Clones were read by immunoSEQ multiplex PCR, and TCRdb kept only the in-frame ones, dropping some. The sample holds about 120,000 clones, 85% to 95% seen once. Sequencing was performed on PBMCs. All receptors derive from a man older than 75 with head and neck cancer.

The chain uses TRBV10-2 and TRBJ2-2; D gene uncertain. Germline CDR1 and CDR2: WSHSY and SAAADI. Between the trimmed V and J ends, which lost 8 bases and 4 bases, there was a span of 8 bases. The CDR3 contains 12 residues. The CDR3 is CASDGITGELFF. The CDR3 DNA sequence: TGCGCCAGCGATGGGATCACCGGGGAGCTGTTTTTT.

The V and J genes are TRBV20-1 and TRBJ2-7; TRBD2 is a possible D gene (5 bases). The germline V and J ends were trimmed by 6 bases and 2 bases, with 17 bases remaining between them. CDR3 size: 14 residues. Germline V gives CDR1 DFQATT, CDR2 SNEGSKA (reference sequence). The CDR3 nucleotides read TGCAGTGCAAGTCGGGGTAGAGGGCCCTACGAGCAGTACTTC. Amino acid sequence: CSASRGRGPYEQYF.

V usage is TRBV18 and J usage is TRBJ1-3, with 8 bases fitting TRBD1. Germline assignment: CDR1 KGHSH and CDR2 LQKENI. V lost 3 bases and J lost 2; bases outside the gene matches: 6. This CDR3 is built from 16 residues. CDR3 in DNA: TGTGCCAGCTCACCGTCAGGGGGCACGGCTGGAAACACCATATATTTT. Amino acid sequence: CASSPSGGTAGNTIYF. Based on the CDR3 plus reference TRBV18 and TRBJ1-3, the full variable domain is NAGVMQNPRHLVRRRGQEARLRCSPMKGHSHVYWYRQLPEEGLKFMVYLQKENIIDESGMPKERFSAEFPKEGPSILRIQQVVRGDSAAYFCASSPSGGTAGNTIYFGEGSWLTVV.

V and J are TRBV5-1 and TRBJ1-1, with unresolved D. Germline V CDR1 and CDR2: SGHRS, YFSETQ. This CDR3 region has 13 residues. V lost 2 bases and J 11 bases, leaving 16 bases between the germline ends. CDR3 in amino acids: CASSLNDALGAFF. Here the CDR3 DNA reads TGCGCCAGCAGCTTAAATGACGCCCTCGGCGCTTTCTTT. The variable domain in full, with the rest retrieved from reference TRBV5-1 and TRBJ1-1, is KAGVTQTPRYLIKTRGQQVTLSCSPISGHRSVSWYQQTPGQGLQFLFEYFSETQRNKGNFPGRFSGRQFSNSRSEMNVSTLELGDSALYLCASSLNDALGAFFGQGTRLTVV.

This chain links TRBV7-2 with TRBJ2-1; D gene unclear. Germline lookup yields CDR1 SGHTA and CDR2 FQGNSA. Between the trimmed V and J ends, which lost 2 bases and 10 bases, there was a span of 6 bases. The CDR3 loop spans 11 amino acids. The DNA of the CDR3 is TGTGCCAGCAGCTTAAGAGCGGAGCAGTTCTTC. Encoded protein: CASSLRAEQFF.

V and J are TRBV7-6 and TRBJ2-1, with 8 bases matching TRBD2. Trimming cost V 4 bases and J 8 bases; bases outside gene matches: 19. This CDR3 comprises 18 residues. Germline lookup yields CDR1 SGHVS and CDR2 FNYEAQ. The CDR3 sequence is CASSSPKFSGGGFHEQFF. As DNA, the CDR3 is TGTGCCAGCAGCTCGCCGAAGTTTTCGGGCGGGGGGTTTCATGAGCAGTTCTTC.

This clone appeared once. The V call is TRBV5-1, the J call TRBJ1-1; perhaps TRBD1 as D (6 bases). The CDR3 is 16 amino acids. Germline V lookup: CDR1 SGHRS, CDR2 YFSETQ. The ends were cut back, 0 bases at V and 5 bases at J, with 17 bases in the middle. The CDR3 DNA follows: TGCGCCAGCAGCTTGGCCTTTCGGGGGGCGCGGACTGAAGCTTTCTTT. It is translated as CASSLAFRGARTEAFF.

V and J are TRBV15 and TRBJ2-2; D perhaps matches TRBD1 (5 bases). The germline V and J ends were trimmed by 1 base and 2 bases, with 11 bases remaining between them. CDR3 length: 16 amino acids. The germline V gene has CDR1 LNHNV and CDR2 YYDKDF (reference sequence). CDR3 bases: TGTGCCACCAGCAGAGGCGCAGGGAAAAACACCGGGGAGCTGTTTTTT. Translating gives CATSRGAGKNTGELFF.

This clone was counted once. The V gene is TRBV5-1, the J gene TRBJ2-1; 8 bases match TRBD2. Looked up from germline, CDR1 is SGHRS and CDR2 is YFSETQ. The junction had 5 bases not matched to a gene; V was cut back by 0 bases and J by 0 bases. The CDR3 totals 17 residues. CDR3: CASSLVAGGSSYNEQFF. DNA for the CDR3: TGCGCCAGCAGCTTGGTTGCGGGGGGAAGCTCCTACAATGAGCAGTTCTTC.

The chain recombines TRBV10-3 with TRBJ1-5; no clear D. The CDR3 totals 13 residues. In germline, CDR1 is ENHRY, CDR2 SYGVKD. V shed 4 bases and J shed 6 bases, with 10 bases lying between them. The CDR3: CAISVGGVQPQHF. Written as DNA, the CDR3 is TGTGCCATCAGTGTCGGCGGGGTTCAGCCCCAGCATTTT.

Turning to this clone: Sequence at one end of the junction differs from germline and may be a read error. V usage is TRBV7-9 and J usage is TRBJ2-7; 10 bases are a match to TRBD1. The CDR3 runs to 16 residues. CDR1 and CDR2 from the germline V gene are SEHNR and FQNEAQ (reference sequence). CDR3: CASSPQGLTGGPQTHF. In nucleotides, the CDR3 is TGTGCCAGCAGCCCCCAGGGGCTGACAGGGGGCCCTCAAACCCACTTC.

The DNA for the CDR3 is TGTGCCAGCAGCTTAGCACGCGGTAGTTACGAGCAGTACTTC. Translated, it gives CASSLARGSYEQYF. The rearrangement links TRBV11-1 to TRBJ2-7; D gene ambiguous. CDR3 size: 14 residues. The germline V and J ends were trimmed by 0 bases and 4 bases, with 10 bases remaining between them. The germline V gene has CDR1 SGHAT and CDR2 FQDESV (reference sequence).